The 17 T cell receptor beta chains below all came from one sample that was sequenced in a study of control samples from healthy donors and cancer patients. Sequencing used immunoSEQ multiplex PCR; TCRdb keeps in-frame clones, though not all of them. The sample lists roughly 88,000 clones; 85% to 95% were seen once. Sequenced: blood. The source is a man aged 18 to 29 in good health.

CDR3 nucleotides: TGTGCCAGCAGCGCCGGACGGCGGAACACCGGGGAGCTGTTTTTT. This translates into CASSAGRRNTGELFF. The chain carries TRBV13 and TRBJ2-2; D not certain. Trimming shortened V by 5 bases and J by 1 base, and 11 bases separated the two germline ends. Germline loops: CDR1 PRHDT, CDR2 FYEKMQ (reference sequence). The CDR3 loop spans 15 amino acids.

This chain connects TRBV9 to TRBJ1-3; 10 bases are shared with TRBD1. V shed 4 bases and J 0 bases; nucleotides not matched to a gene: 4. From germline, CDR1 is SGDLS and CDR2 YYNGEE. The CDR3 loop spans 16 amino acids. CDR3 in amino acids: CASSPRDRGSGNTIYF. The CDR3 coding sequence is TGTGCCAGCAGCCCGCGGGACAGGGGCTCTGGAAACACCATATATTTT.

The gene calls are TRBV19 and TRBJ2-7; tentative D call: TRBD1 (6 bases). CDR1 is LNHDA and CDR2 is SQIVND in the germline V gene (reference sequence). The CDR3 loop spans 17 amino acids. The ends were cut back, 0 bases at V and 3 bases at J, with 18 bases in the middle. CDR3 region: CASSIDPTGKVFYEQYF. The CDR3 DNA reads TGTGCCAGTAGTATAGACCCCACAGGGAAGGTCTTCTACGAGCAGTACTTC.

The V call is TRBV27, the J call TRBJ1-5; TRBD1 matches 9 bases. Germline CDR1 MNHEY, CDR2 SMNVEV (reference sequence). V shed 4 bases, J shed 4 bases, and the junction held 5 bases outside the gene matches. The CDR3 has 15 amino acids. The CDR3 protein is CASSSGTGRNQPQHF. As DNA, the CDR3 is TGTGCCAGCAGTTCCGGGACAGGGAGAAATCAGCCCCAGCATTTT.

This chain joins TRBV27 and TRBJ1-4; 9 nucleotides match TRBD1. The germline V gene has CDR1 MNHEY and CDR2 SMNVEV (reference sequence). V lost 5 bases to trimming and J lost 6 bases; unmatched junction nucleotides: 4. The CDR3 sequence is 14 residues long. Here the CDR3 reads CASSPRTGDEKLFF. CDR3 nucleotides: TGTGCCAGCAGTCCCCGGACAGGGGATGAAAAACTGTTTTTT.

This clone was picked up one time. This chain uses TRBV25-1 with TRBJ2-7; D is possibly TRBD1 (5 bases). With 3 bases removed from V and 5 bases from J, the gap between germline ends came to 11 bases. This CDR3 comprises 13 residues. Germline lookup yields CDR1 MGHDK and CDR2 SYGVNS. The CDR3 is CASSDSQGHEQYF. The CDR3 DNA is TGTGCCAGCAGTGATTCCCAGGGCCACGAGCAGTACTTC.

This chain connects TRBV6-4 to TRBJ2-1, with D possibly matching TRBD2 (5 bases). This CDR3 region has 13 residues. Deletions cut 3 bases from V and 8 bases from J, with 11 bases between. Germline loops: CDR1 MRHNA, CDR2 SNTAGT. CDR3 sequence reads: CASSESAGYEQFF. DNA for the CDR3: TGTGCCAGCAGTGAGTCCGCGGGCTATGAGCAGTTCTTC.

The V and J genes are TRBV9 and TRBJ1-1, with D perhaps TRBD1 (5 bases). Germline assignment: CDR1 SGDLS and CDR2 YYNGEE. The V end lost 3 bases, the J end lost 3 bases, and 9 bases lay between the germline ends. This CDR3 spans 13 amino acids. The CDR3 DNA is TGTGCCAGCAGCGCCGGGGCTCACACTGAAGCTTTCTTT. Its protein product is CASSAGAHTEAFF.

The rearrangement joins TRBV7-2 to TRBJ1-5, with TRBD1 matching over 9 bases. The CDR3 spans 18 residues. Germline V gives CDR1 SGHTA, CDR2 FQGNSA. V shed 5 bases and J 0 bases; nucleotides not matched to a gene: 11. This chain's CDR3 is CASSPGTGSLYSNQPQHF. In DNA, the CDR3 is TGTGCCAGCAGCCCGGGGACAGGGAGTCTTTATAGCAATCAGCCCCAGCATTTT. Complete variable domain (other parts from reference TRBV7-2 and TRBJ1-5): GAGVSQSPSNKVTEKGKDVELRCDPISGHTALYWYRQSLGQGLEFLIYFQGNSAPDKSGLPSDRFSAERTGGSVSTLTIQRTQQEDSAVYLCASSPGTGSLYSNQPQHFGDGTRLSIL.

The chain joins TRBV7-9 to TRBJ2-1, with 13 bases that match TRBD2. J gave up 6 bases and V 5 bases, and 4 bases lay outside the gene matches. The CDR3 extends over 15 amino acids. Looked up from germline, CDR1 is SEHNR and CDR2 is FQNEAQ (reference sequence). CDR3 region: CASSLGTSGTNEQFF. CDR3 in DNA: TGTGCCAGCAGCCTAGGGACTAGCGGGACCAATGAGCAGTTCTTC.

The chain recombines TRBV5-1 with TRBJ1-1, with D possibly being TRBD1 (6 bases). Germline lookup yields CDR1 SGHRS and CDR2 YFSETQ. V lost 0 bases, J lost 7 bases, and 13 bases lay in between. The CDR3 loop spans 14 amino acids. Here the CDR3 DNA reads TGCGCCAGCAGCTTGGGGGGGGCGCGTGGTGAAGCTTTCTTT. Protein sequence: CASSLGGARGEAFF.

This rearrangement joins TRBV7-3 to TRBJ1-2, with a possible D match to TRBD1 (6 bases). Germline CDR1 and CDR2: SGHTA and FQGTGA. The CDR3 covers 16 residues. Trimming pared 2 bases from V and 5 bases from J, leaving 18 bases between. CDR3 loop: CASSLRSPGAQYGYTF. Here the CDR3 DNA reads TGTGCCAGCAGCTTACGGTCCCCAGGGGCCCAATATGGCTACACCTTC. The full variable domain, completed using reference TRBV7-3 and TRBJ1-2, is GAGVSQTPSNKVTEKGKYVELRCDPISGHTALYWYRQSLGQGPEFLIYFQGTGAADDSGLPNDRFFAVRPEGSVSTLKIQRTERGDSAVYLCASSLRSPGAQYGYTFGSGTRLTVV.

This chain uses TRBV2 with TRBJ2-5; 8 bases are a match to TRBD1. The CDR3 has 18 residues. Trimming removed 1 base from V and 2 bases from J; junction bases left unmatched: 12. Germline CDR1 and CDR2: SNHLY and FYNNEI. CDR3 coding DNA: TGTGCCAGCAGTGAAGAGCTCGGGGGACAGGAAGATCAAGAGACCCAGTACTTC. It codes for CASSEELGGQEDQETQYF.

CDR3 DNA sequence: TGTGCCAGCAACCAGGGCTACGAGCAGTACTTC. It yields the protein CASNQGYEQYF. V is TRBV12-3 or TRBV12-4 and J is TRBJ2-7; D is possibly TRBD1 (5 bases). This CDR3 contains 11 residues. The V and J ends lost 7 bases and 3 bases respectively, with 7 bases between them.

This clone was counted between two and nine times. The rearrangement joins TRBV7-2 to TRBJ1-3; maybe TRBD1 (6 bases). This CDR3 contains 18 residues. Germline V gives CDR1 SGHTA, CDR2 FQGNSA. The germline V and J ends were trimmed by 3 bases and 4 bases, with 22 bases remaining between them. The chain's CDR3 is CASSLDSRDITRGNTIYF. The CDR3 nucleotides read TGTGCCAGCAGCTTGGATTCCCGGGACATCACCAGGGGAAACACCATATATTTT.

This clone was counted a single time. The V and J genes are TRBV7-6 and TRBJ1-3; tentative D call: TRBD1 (5 bases). The CDR3 loop spans 17 amino acids. Trimming pared 4 bases from V and 4 bases from J, leaving 20 bases between. Germline CDR1 and CDR2: SGHVS and FNYEAQ. The DNA of the CDR3 is TGTGCCAGCAGCTCTAACGCGGGGGTGTCGCGGGGAAACACCATATATTTT. It translates to CASSSNAGVSRGNTIYF.

V usage is TRBV9 and J usage is TRBJ1-3, with D hard to call. Germline lookup yields CDR1 SGDLS and CDR2 YYNGEE. V lost 0 bases and J lost 0, with 7 bases in between. There are 15 residues in the CDR3. CDR3 bases: TGTGCCAGCAGCGTAGCTCTAAGCTCTGGAAACACCATATATTTT. It codes for CASSVALSSGNTIYF.